Described below is a single T cell receptor beta chain sequence and its context. The data were taken from a study of T cells after yellow fever vaccination. V was trimmed by 5 bases and J by 3 bases, leaving 14 bases between them. The CDR3 runs to 15 residues. Germline CDR1 reads SGHAT; CDR2 reads FQNNGV. TCRdb analysed the 5' RACE reads with MiXCR anew, one entry per CDR3 protein. Here the sample spans 310,000 or so distinct CDR3 sequences, around 3.6% being singletons. Material: PBMCs, obtained on the day of the yellow fever booster vaccination. This TCR came from a man aged 18-30 years who received the YFV17D yellow fever vaccine. The V and J genes are TRBV11-2 and TRBJ1-3; a possible D gene is TRBD1 (5 bases). The CDR3 loop reads CASSLRGSFGNTIYF. The CDR3 coding sequence is TGTGCCAGCAGCCTTCGGGGCAGTTTTGGAAACACCATATATTTT.